A selection of T cell receptor beta chains follows, all from one sample in a study of regulatory T cells in long-lasting Graves disease. MiXCR was run by TCRdb on the multiplex PCR reads, yielding one entry per CDR3 protein. This table has roughly 560,000 distinct CDR3 sequences, around 12% appearing once. A further study also used this sample, focusing on T cells in Graves' hyperthyroidism and ophthalmopathy.

The input for sequencing was peripheral blood mononuclear cells (PBMCs), taken at new diagnosis, from a patient treated with antithyroid drugs. Every receptor here comes from a woman under 40 with Graves disease. Each CDR3 is given without its conserved first and last residue. Each record gives: V gene, J gene, D gene, clone size, CDR3 protein. A D gene is named only where the DNA matches it firmly. Not all rows give a size; the values are once, few, many and, for expanded clones, a class.

V: TRBV2; J: TRBJ2-5; D: -; size: -; CDR3: ASSDVVGTETQY
V: TRBV11-3; J: TRBJ1-1; D: -; size: many; CDR3: ASSLALDPMNTEAF
V: TRBV27; J: TRBJ1-1; D: -; size: many; CDR3: ASGFRDSAF
V: TRBV4-1; J: TRBJ2-7; D: -; size: many; CDR3: ASSQDRGGYEQY
V: TRBV2; J: TRBJ1-5; D: -; size: -; CDR3: AQAGEYNQPQH
V: TRBV6-2/TRBV6-3; J: TRBJ2-7; D: TRBD2; size: many; CDR3: ASSPRTSGYEQY
V: TRBV5-1; J: TRBJ1-2; D: -; size: many; CDR3: ASSSTITAYGYT
V: TRBV7-2; J: TRBJ1-1; D: -; size: -; CDR3: ASSLNTGSRVAF
V: TRBV30; J: TRBJ1-3; D: -; size: many; CDR3: AWSLPGNTIY
V: TRBV2; J: TRBJ1-2; D: TRBD1; size: once; CDR3: ASSADRVSGYT
V: TRBV28; J: TRBJ1-3; D: -; size: few; CDR3: ATTGDSGNTIY
V: TRBV5-6; J: TRBJ2-7; D: TRBD1; size: many; CDR3: ASTTDRHLAEQY
V: TRBV7-3; J: TRBJ2-3; D: -; size: many; CDR3: ASSLSSAHTQY
V: TRBV12-3/TRBV12-4; J: TRBJ2-3; D: -; size: many; CDR3: ASSFGDFTADTQY
V: TRBV11-3; J: TRBJ2-7; D: -; size: -; CDR3: ASSPLRSGKGSYEQY
V: TRBV7-9; J: TRBJ2-1; D: TRBD2; size: -; CDR3: ASSSRLLAGSVEQF
V: TRBV16; J: TRBJ1-1; D: -; size: -; CDR3: ASSLSGIEAF
V: TRBV30; J: TRBJ2-5; D: TRBD2; size: many; CDR3: AWRSSGRIYETQY
V: TRBV6-5; J: TRBJ1-1; D: -; size: -; CDR3: ASSYSGGGGEAF
V: TRBV7-9; J: TRBJ2-1; D: -; size: -; CDR3: ASSFILGFDPGGSGYNEQF
V: TRBV27; J: TRBJ2-7; D: -; size: -; CDR3: ASSLSTASSYEQY
V: TRBV20-1; J: TRBJ1-6; D: TRBD1; size: many; CDR3: SADRDHNSPLH
V: TRBV2; J: TRBJ1-6; D: -; size: many; CDR3: ASSIARVRPLH
V: TRBV7-9; J: TRBJ2-1; D: -; size: -; CDR3: ASSPTWSGVNEQF
V: TRBV20-1; J: TRBJ1-5; D: -; size: many; CDR3: SARDGYSNQPQH
V: TRBV7-8; J: TRBJ2-2; D: -; size: -; CDR3: ASSLDPSGSITGGLF
V: TRBV2; J: TRBJ2-7; D: TRBD1; size: -; CDR3: ASNTGTATYEQY
V: TRBV3-1; J: TRBJ1-4; D: -; size: many; CDR3: ASSKDSPGKLF
V: TRBV28; J: TRBJ2-1; D: -; size: many; CDR3: ASSRNWNNEQF
V: TRBV4-1; J: TRBJ1-2; D: -; size: -; CDR3: ASSPRQINYGYT
V: TRBV30; J: TRBJ2-1; D: -; size: -; CDR3: AWSLTSVYNEQF
V: TRBV12-3/TRBV12-4; J: TRBJ2-1; D: TRBD2; size: few; CDR3: ASSLGASGRSLSYNEQF
V: TRBV30; J: TRBJ1-5; D: TRBD1; size: -; CDR3: AWRNTGGPNQPQH
V: TRBV11-2; J: TRBJ2-7; D: -; size: many; CDR3: ASSSLTLTYEQY
V: TRBV30; J: TRBJ1-1; D: -; size: many; CDR3: AWSLTWEAF
V: TRBV10-3; J: TRBJ1-1; D: -; size: many; CDR3: AISGVQNTEAF
V: TRBV9; J: TRBJ2-2; D: -; size: many; CDR3: ASSVSRRDDTGELF
V: TRBV4-1; J: TRBJ2-7; D: TRBD2; size: -; CDR3: ASSNGLADEQY
V: TRBV7-2; J: TRBJ2-2; D: -; size: few; CDR3: ASSLFLVPGELF
V: TRBV4-3; J: TRBJ2-2; D: -; size: many; CDR3: ASSPRTSGTGELF
V: TRBV5-1; J: TRBJ1-2; D: -; size: many; CDR3: ASSLATTDYGYT
V: TRBV18; J: TRBJ1-1; D: TRBD1; size: many; CDR3: ASSPGADRANTEAF
V: TRBV12-3/TRBV12-4; J: TRBJ1-1; D: TRBD1; size: many; CDR3: ASSMSRDRGLYAEAF
V: TRBV7-3; J: TRBJ2-1; D: -; size: many; CDR3: ASSPGADEQF
V: TRBV20-1; J: TRBJ2-2; D: -; size: many; CDR3: SARDPRGGNTGELF